This T cell receptor beta chain is from a study of blood T cell repertoires in COVID-19. Study as a whole: Collection of acute and convalescent COVID-19 samples took place in the United States, Italy and Spain. Sources were T cells, B-cell-depleted T cells, or PBMCs; the material itself was cDNA or gDNA.

Trimming pared 0 bases from V and 9 bases from J, leaving 14 bases between. The CDR3 extends over 14 amino acids. Germline-derived CDR1 and CDR2 are LNHNV and YYDKDF (reference sequence). Per the study methods: It was from reference gene primer amplification that nucleated cell counts were estimated. The table came from immunoSEQ multiplex PCR; TCRdb's copy has only in-frame clones and leaves some out. V and J calls and clone size are copied from that table; D and trimming were computed from the DNA. The sample holds 150,000 to 200,000 clones; approximately 90% are singletons and the top ten take approximately 4.4%.

J is TRBJ1-1 and V is TRBV15; D gene ambiguous. The sample consisted of peripheral blood. This sequence originates from a human donor in a cohort sampled during active COVID-19. The CDR3 DNA reads as TGTGCCACCAGCAGAGATTTAAAGGGAGTCAAAGCTTTCTTT. Protein: CATSRDLKGVKAFF. The complete variable domain, with remaining parts taken from reference TRBV15 and TRBJ1-1, reads DAMVIQNPRYQVTQFGKPVTLSCSQTLNHNVMYWYQQKSSQAPKLLFHYYDKDFNNEADTPDNFQSRRPNTSFCFLDIRSPGLGDTAMYLCATSRDLKGVKAFFGQGTRLTVV.